This record looks at one T cell receptor (beta chain) sequence and its context. The antigen is unknown. Profiled with immunoSEQ multiplex PCR; TCRdb holds only in-frame clones, not every one. Of 150,000 or so clones in the sample, around four fifths are singletons; the top ten hold around 2.4%. The sample is drawn from a study of cytomegalovirus exposure and HLA in healthy donors. Trimming took 6 bases from V and 4 from J; bases not matched to a gene: 5. CDR1 and CDR2 (germline): WSHSY, SAAADI. This CDR3 is built from 14 residues. Study-wide results and caveats: High sensitivity and specificity were reportedly achieved when the classifier diagnosed cytomegalovirus status.

This chain joins TRBV10-2 and TRBJ2-7; 11 bases match TRBD1. The sequenced material came from PBMCs. The receptor's source is a man aged 30-40 years in good health and CMV-seropositive. CDR3 nucleotide sequence: TGCGCCAGCAGCGGACAGGGGGCTTTATACGAGCAGTACTTC. It is translated as CASSGQGALYEQYF.